This TCR beta chain was captured in a study of shared clonotypes between healthy human individuals. The unsorted PBMC replicate PCRs were performed with approximately 300 ng DNA, approximately 27,000 T cell genomes. Generated by immunoSEQ multiplex PCR, the TCRdb table keeps only in-frame clones and is missing some. The sample lists about 480,000 clones; around 79% were seen once. The receptor comes from a woman between 40 and 50 years old in good health. Some clones in this sample may be carry-over from other donors' samples. Sequenced: PBMCs.

The CDR3 region has the DNA TGTGCCAGCAGCTTTTCACCGGGACAGGACTATGGCTACACCTTC. It is translated as CASSFSPGQDYGYTF. The J gene is TRBJ1-2, the V gene TRBV7-6; 8 positions match TRBD1. Germline loops: CDR1 SGHVS, CDR2 FNYEAQ. The CDR3 runs 15 residues. V was pared by 3 bases and J by 3 bases, with 6 bases of the junction left unmatched.